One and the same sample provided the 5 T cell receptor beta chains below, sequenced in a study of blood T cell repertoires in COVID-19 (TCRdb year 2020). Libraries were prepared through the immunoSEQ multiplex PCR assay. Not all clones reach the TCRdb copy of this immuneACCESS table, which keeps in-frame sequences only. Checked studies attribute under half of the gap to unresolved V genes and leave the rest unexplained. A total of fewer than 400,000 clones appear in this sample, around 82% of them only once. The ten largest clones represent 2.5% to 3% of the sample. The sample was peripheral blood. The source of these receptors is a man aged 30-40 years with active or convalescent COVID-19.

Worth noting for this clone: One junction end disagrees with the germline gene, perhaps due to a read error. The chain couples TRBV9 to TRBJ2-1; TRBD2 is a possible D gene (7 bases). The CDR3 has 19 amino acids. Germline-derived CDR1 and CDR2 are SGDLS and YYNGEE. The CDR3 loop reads CARSPRGEGGASPYNEQFF. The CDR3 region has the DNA TGTGCCCGCAGCCCCCGGGGGGAGGGGGGGGCTTCCCCCTACAATGAGCAGTTCTTC.

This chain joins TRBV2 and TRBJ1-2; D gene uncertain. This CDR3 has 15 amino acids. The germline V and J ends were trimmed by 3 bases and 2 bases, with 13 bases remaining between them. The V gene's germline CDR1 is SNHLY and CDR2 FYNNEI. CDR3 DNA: TGTGCCAGCAGTGACTTGGGCGGAGGCAACTATGGCTACACCTTC. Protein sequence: CASSDLGGGNYGYTF.

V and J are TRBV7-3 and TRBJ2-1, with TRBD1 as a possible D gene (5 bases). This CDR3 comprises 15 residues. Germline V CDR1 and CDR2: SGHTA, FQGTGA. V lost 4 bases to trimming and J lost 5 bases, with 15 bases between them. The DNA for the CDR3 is TGTGCCAGCAGCTCCGCCGGGCAGGGCCACAATGAGCAGTTCTTC. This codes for CASSSAGQGHNEQFF.

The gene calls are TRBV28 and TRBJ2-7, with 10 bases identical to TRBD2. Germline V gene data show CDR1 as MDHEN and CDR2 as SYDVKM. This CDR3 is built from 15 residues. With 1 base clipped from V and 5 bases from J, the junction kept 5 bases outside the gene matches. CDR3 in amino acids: CASSLSSGRAHEQYF. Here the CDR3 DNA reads TGTGCCAGCAGTTTATCGAGCGGGAGGGCCCACGAGCAGTACTTC.

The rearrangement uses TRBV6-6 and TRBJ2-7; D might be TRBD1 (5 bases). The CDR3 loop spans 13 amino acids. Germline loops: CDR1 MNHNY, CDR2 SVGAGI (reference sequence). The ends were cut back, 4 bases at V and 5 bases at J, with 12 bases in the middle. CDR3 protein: CASSFAGSDEQYF. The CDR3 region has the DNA TGTGCCAGCAGTTTCGCAGGGTCGGACGAGCAGTACTTC.